A single sample is the source of the 3 T cell receptor beta chains below, sequenced in a study of blood T cell repertoires in COVID-19. TCRdb's table, derived via immunoSEQ multiplex PCR, lists solely in-frame clones and lacks some. The sample has 110,000 or so clones; 81% are singletons. The sequenced sample was peripheral blood. The receptors were gathered from a man between 45 and 60 years old with acute or convalescent COVID-19.

V usage is TRBV3-1 (or the pseudogene TRBV3-2) and J usage is TRBJ1-5; D possibly corresponds to TRBD1 (6 bases). This CDR3 is 15 amino acids long. Between the trimmed V and J ends, which lost 3 bases and 1 base, there was a span of 10 bases. Per the germline V gene, CDR1 is LGHDT and CDR2 is YNNKEL (reference sequence). CDR3 region: CASSQATGSNQPQHF. The CDR3, as DNA: TGTGCCAGCAGCCAGGCTACAGGGAGCAATCAGCCCCAGCATTTT.

This rearrangement joins TRBV30 to TRBJ1-2, with 7 bases lining up with TRBD1. The CDR3 covers 15 residues. CDR1 and CDR2 from the germline V gene are GTSNPN and SVGIG (reference sequence). V lost 0 bases, J lost 3 bases, and 7 bases stayed unmatched. CDR3 in DNA: TGTGCCTGGAGTGTATCTCTGGGGACAGACTATGGCTACACCTTC. Its protein product is CAWSVSLGTDYGYTF.

A few counts support this clone. This chain joins TRBV9 and TRBJ1-1, with 7 bases lining up with TRBD1. Germline V lookup: CDR1 SGDLS, CDR2 YYNGEE. With 3 bases clipped from V and 4 bases from J, the junction kept 6 bases outside the gene matches. The CDR3 covers 14 residues. The CDR3 DNA is TGTGCCAGCAGCGCACAGGGGTGGAGCACTGAAGCTTTCTTT. Its protein is CASSAQGWSTEAFF.